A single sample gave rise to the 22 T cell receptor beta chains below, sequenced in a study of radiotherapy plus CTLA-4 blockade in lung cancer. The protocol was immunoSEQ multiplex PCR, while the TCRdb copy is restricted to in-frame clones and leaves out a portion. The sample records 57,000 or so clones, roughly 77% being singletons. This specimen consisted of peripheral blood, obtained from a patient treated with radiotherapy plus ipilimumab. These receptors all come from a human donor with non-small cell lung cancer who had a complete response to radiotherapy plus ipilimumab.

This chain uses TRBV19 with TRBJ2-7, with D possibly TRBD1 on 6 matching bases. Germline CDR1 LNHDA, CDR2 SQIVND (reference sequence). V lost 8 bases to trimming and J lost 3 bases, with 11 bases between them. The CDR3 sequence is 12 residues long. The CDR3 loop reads CASGDNHYEQYF. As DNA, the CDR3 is TGTGCCAGTGGGGACAACCACTACGAGCAGTACTTC.

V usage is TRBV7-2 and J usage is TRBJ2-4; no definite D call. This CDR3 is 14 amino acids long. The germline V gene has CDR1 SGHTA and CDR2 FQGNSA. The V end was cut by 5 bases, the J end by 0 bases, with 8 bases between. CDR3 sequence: CASSLAIAKNIQYF. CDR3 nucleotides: TGTGCCAGCAGCCTCGCAATAGCCAAAAACATTCAGTACTTC.

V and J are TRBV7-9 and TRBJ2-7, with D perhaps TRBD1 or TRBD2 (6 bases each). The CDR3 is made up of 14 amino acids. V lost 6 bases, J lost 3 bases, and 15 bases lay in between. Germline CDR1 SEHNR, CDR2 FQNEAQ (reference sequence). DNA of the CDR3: TGTGCCAGCAGTGGAGGGGGGTCCTACTACGAGCAGTACTTC. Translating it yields CASSGGGSYYEQYF.

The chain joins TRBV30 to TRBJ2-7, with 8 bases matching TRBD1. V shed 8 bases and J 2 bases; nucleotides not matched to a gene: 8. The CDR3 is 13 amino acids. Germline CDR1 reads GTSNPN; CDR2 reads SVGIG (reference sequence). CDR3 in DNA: TGTGCCCGTCGGGACAGGACGACCTACGAGCAGTACTTC. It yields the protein CARRDRTTYEQYF.

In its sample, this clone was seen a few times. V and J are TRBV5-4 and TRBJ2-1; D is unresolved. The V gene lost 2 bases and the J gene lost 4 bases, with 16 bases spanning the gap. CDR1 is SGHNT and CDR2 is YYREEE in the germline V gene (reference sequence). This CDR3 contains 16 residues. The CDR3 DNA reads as TGTGCCAGCAGCTTATTTGGTCTCTTAGGATACAATGAGCAGTTCTTC. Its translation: CASSLFGLLGYNEQFF. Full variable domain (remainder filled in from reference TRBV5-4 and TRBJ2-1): ETGVTQSPTHLIKTRGQQVTLRCSSQSGHNTVSWYQQALGQGPQFIFQYYREEENGRGNFPPRFSGLQFPNYSSELNVNALELDDSALYLCASSLFGLLGYNEQFFGPGTRLTVL.

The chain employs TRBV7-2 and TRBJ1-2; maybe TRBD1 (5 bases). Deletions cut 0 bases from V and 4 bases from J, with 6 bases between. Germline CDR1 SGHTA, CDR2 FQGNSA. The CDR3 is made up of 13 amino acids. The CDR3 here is CASSLAGTYGYTF. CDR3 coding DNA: TGTGCCAGCAGCTTAGCAGGGACCTATGGCTACACCTTC.

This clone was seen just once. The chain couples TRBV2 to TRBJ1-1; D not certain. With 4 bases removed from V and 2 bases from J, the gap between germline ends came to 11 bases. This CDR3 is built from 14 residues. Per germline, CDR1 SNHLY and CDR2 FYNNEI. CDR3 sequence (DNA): TGTGCCAGCAGTGTGGGCAGGACTAACACTGAAGCTTTCTTT. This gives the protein CASSVGRTNTEAFF.

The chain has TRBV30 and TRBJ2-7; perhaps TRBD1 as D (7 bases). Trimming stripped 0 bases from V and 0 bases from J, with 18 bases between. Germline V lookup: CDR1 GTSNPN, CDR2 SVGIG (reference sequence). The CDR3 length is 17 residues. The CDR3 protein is CAWSVRSRGDSSYEQYF. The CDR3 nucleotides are TGTGCCTGGAGTGTACGGAGTAGGGGGGACAGCTCCTACGAGCAGTACTTC.

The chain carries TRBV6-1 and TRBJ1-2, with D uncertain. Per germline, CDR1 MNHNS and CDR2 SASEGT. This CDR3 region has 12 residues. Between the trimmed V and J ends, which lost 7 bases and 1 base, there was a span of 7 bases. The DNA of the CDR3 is TGTGCCAGCAAGGAGGGTAACTATGGCTACACCTTC. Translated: CASKEGNYGYTF.

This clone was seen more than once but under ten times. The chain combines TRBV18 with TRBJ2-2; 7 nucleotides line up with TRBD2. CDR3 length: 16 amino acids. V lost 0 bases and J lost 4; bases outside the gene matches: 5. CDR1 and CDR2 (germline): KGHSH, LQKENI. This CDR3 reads CASSPPFGGSTGELFF. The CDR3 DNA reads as TGTGCCAGCTCACCACCTTTTGGCGGGAGCACCGGGGAGCTGTTTTTT.

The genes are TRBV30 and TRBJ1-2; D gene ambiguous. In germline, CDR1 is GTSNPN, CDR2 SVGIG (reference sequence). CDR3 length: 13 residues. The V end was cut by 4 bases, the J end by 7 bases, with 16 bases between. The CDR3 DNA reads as TGTGCCTGGATCTCAGGCGGCCGGGGTGGCTACACCTTC. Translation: CAWISGGRGGYTF. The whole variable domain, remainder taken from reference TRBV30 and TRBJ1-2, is SQTIHQWPATLVQPVGSPLSLECTVEGTSNPNLYWYRQAAGRGLQLLFYSVGIGQISSEVPQNLSASRPQDRQFILSSKKLLLSDSGFYLCAWISGGRGGYTFGSGTRLTVV.

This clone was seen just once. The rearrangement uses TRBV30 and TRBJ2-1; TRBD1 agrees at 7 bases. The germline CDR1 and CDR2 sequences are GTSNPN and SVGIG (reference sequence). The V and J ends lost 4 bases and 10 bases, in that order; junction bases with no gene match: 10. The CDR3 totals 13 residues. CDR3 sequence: CAWTRPLTGEQFF. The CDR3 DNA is TGTGCCTGGACCCGCCCCTTGACAGGGGAGCAGTTCTTC. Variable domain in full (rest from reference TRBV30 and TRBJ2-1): SQTIHQWPATLVQPVGSPLSLECTVEGTSNPNLYWYRQAAGRGLQLLFYSVGIGQISSEVPQNLSASRPQDRQFILSSKKLLLSDSGFYLCAWTRPLTGEQFFGPGTRLTVL.

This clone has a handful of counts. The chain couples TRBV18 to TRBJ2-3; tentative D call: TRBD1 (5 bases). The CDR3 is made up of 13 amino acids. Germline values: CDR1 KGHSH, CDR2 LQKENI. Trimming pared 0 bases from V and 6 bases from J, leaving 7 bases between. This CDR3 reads CASSPPGLDTQYF. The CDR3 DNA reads TGTGCCAGCTCACCACCGGGGCTGGATACGCAGTATTTT.

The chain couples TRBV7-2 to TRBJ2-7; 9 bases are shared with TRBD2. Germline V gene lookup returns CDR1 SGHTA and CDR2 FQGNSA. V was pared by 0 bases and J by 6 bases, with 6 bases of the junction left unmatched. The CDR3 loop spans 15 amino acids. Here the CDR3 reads CASSLAAGGRREQYF. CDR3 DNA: TGTGCCAGCAGCTTAGCGGCGGGGGGGAGGCGCGAGCAGTACTTC.

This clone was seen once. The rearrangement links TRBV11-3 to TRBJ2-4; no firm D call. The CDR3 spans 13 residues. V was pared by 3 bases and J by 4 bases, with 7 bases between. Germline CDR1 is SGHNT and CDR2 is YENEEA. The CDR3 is CASSLGGKNIQYF. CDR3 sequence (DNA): TGTGCCAGCAGCTTGGGCGGTAAAAACATTCAGTACTTC.

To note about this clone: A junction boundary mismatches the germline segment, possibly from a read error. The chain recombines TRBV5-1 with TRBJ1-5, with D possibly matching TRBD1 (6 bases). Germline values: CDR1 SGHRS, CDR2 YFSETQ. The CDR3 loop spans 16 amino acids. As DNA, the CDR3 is TGCGCCAGCAGTTTGGGGTCAGGACAGAGCAATCAGCCCCAGCATTTT. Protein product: CASSLGSGQSNQPQHF. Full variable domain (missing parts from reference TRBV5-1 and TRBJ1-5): KAGVTQTPRYLIKTRGQQVTLSCSPISGHRSVSWYQQTPGQGLQFLFEYFSETQRNKGNFPGRFSGRQFSNSRSEMNVSTLELGDSALYLCASSLGSGQSNQPQHFGDGTRLSIL.

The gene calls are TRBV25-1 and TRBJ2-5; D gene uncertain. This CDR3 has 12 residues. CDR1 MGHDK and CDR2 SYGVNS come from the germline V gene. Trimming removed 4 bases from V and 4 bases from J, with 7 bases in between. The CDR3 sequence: CASSGQVETQYF. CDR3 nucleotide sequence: TGTGCCAGCAGTGGGCAGGTAGAGACCCAGTACTTC.

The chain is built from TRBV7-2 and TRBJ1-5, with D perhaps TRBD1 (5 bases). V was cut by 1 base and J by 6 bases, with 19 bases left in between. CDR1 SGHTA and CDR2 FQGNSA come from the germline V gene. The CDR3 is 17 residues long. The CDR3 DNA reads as TGTGCCAGCAGCTTAGTTAGTAGGGACGGGGGGGGTCAGCCCCAGCATTTT. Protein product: CASSLVSRDGGGQPQHF.

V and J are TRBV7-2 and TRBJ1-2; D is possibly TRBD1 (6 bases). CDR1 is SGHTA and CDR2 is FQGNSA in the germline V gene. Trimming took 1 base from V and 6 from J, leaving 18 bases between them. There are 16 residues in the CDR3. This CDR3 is CASSLGGTGAPHGYTF. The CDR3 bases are TGTGCCAGCAGCTTAGGCGGCACGGGGGCCCCGCATGGCTACACCTTC. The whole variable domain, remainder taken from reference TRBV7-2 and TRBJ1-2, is GAGVSQSPSNKVTEKGKDVELRCDPISGHTALYWYRQSLGQGLEFLIYFQGNSAPDKSGLPSDRFSAERTGGSVSTLTIQRTQQEDSAVYLCASSLGGTGAPHGYTFGSGTRLTVV.

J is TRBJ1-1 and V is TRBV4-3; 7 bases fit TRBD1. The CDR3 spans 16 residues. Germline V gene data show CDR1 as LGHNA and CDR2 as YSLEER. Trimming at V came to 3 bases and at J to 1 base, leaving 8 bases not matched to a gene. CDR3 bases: TGCGCCAGCAGCCAGGTGACAGGGATGGGGAACACTGAAGCTTTCTTT. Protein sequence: CASSQVTGMGNTEAFF.

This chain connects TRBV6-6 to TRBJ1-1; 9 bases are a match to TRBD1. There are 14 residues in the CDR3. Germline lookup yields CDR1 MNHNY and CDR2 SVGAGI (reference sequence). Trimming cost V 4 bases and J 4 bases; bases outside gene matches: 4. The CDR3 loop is CASSWGQGVTEAFF. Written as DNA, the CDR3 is TGTGCCAGCAGTTGGGGACAGGGAGTCACTGAAGCTTTCTTT.

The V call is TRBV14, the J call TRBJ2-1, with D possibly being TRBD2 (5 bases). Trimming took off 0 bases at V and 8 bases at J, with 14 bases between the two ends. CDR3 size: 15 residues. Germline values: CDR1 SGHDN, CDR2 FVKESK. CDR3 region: CASSQDPGFSYEQFF. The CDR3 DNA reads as TGTGCCAGCAGCCAAGATCCGGGGTTCAGCTATGAGCAGTTCTTC.